This TCR beta chain was retrieved from a study of identical twins. Template switching added a universal primer binding site, and final cDNA carried unique molecular identifiers. TCRdb re-called the 5' RACE reads with MiXCR, one entry per CDR3 protein. The table has roughly 280,000 distinct CDR3 sequences, roughly 9.8% seen once; the top ten hold around 7.1%. Points from the study as a whole: Among beta out-of-frame sequences, excess sharing between twins appeared weaker. Analyses of zero insertions could be partly confounded by invariant MAIT and iNKT cells.

This clonotype occurred a few times. Its target is not known. The data were also submitted as part of a second study, on yellow fever vaccine responses in identical twins.

The material sequenced was CD8+ T cells sorted from blood. The origin of this receptor is a woman between 18 and 29 years old in good health.

CDR3 amino acids: CASSLSGKAFF. The CDR3, as DNA: TGCGCCAGCAGCTTGTCAGGGAAAGCTTTCTTT. This chain links TRBV5-1 with TRBJ1-1, with D possibly matching TRBD1 (5 bases). The germline gives CDR1 SGHRS, CDR2 YFSETQ. This CDR3 has 11 amino acids. V dropped 1 base and J dropped 9 bases, with 7 bases sitting between them.